This paragraph reports one T cell receptor (beta chain). Its antigen is currently unknown. These data belong to a study of blood T cells in healthy people across ages. Background on the study: Per two T cells, template switching captured roughly one barcoded beta molecule.

A sample-barcoded 5' primer and a J-beta primer mix were used in a second PCR of about 6 to 12 cycles. Every cDNA molecule bore a tag from a template-switch adaptor containing 12 random nucleotides. Every sample gave at least 3 million paired-end reads containing CDR3. Each CDR3 protein is one row after TCRdb ran MiXCR on the 5' RACE reads. This sample carries 850,000 to 950,000 distinct CDR3 sequences, under 35% of them seen once, and the ten largest clones take roughly 17%. Study-level findings and limits: CMV status of donors was unknown, possibly confounding expanded clonotype changes.

V was trimmed by 4 bases and J by 1 base, leaving 10 bases between them. There are 14 residues in the CDR3. Per the germline V gene, CDR1 is MNHEY and CDR2 is SMNVEV (reference sequence). This TCR came from a woman at least 80 years old in good health. J is TRBJ1-1 and V is TRBV27, with TRBD1 as a possible D gene (6 bases). The specimen sequenced was blood. CDR3 sequence reads: CASSYQGPNTEAFF. As DNA, the CDR3 is TGTGCCAGCAGTTATCAGGGGCCGAACACTGAAGCTTTCTTT.